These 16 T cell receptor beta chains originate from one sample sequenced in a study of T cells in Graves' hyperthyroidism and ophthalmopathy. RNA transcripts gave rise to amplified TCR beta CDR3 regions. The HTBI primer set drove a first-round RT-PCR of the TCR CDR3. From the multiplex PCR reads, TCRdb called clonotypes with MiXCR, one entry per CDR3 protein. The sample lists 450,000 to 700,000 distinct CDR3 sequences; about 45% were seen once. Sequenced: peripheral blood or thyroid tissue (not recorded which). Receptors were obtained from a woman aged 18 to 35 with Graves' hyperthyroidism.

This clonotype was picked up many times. CDR3 amino acids: CASSKVAQGAGELFF. In DNA, the CDR3 is TGTGCCAGCAGCAAGGTAGCCCAGGGCGCCGGGGAGCTGTTTTTT. The chain links TRBV5-5 to TRBJ2-2; D may be TRBD1 (5 bases). The V gene lost 4 bases and the J gene lost 6 bases, with 16 bases spanning the gap. The CDR3 length is 15 residues. Germline CDR1 SGHKS, CDR2 YYEKEE (reference sequence).

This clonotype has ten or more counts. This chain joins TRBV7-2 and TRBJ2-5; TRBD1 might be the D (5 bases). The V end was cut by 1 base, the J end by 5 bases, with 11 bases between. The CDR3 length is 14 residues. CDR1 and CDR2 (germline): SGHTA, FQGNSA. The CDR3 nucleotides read TGTGCCAGCAGCTTAGTGAATGGGGCCGAGACCCAGTACTTC. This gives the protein CASSLVNGAETQYF.

CDR3 sequence (DNA): TGCAGCGCTAGACAGGGGGCAGAGAATCAGCCCCAGCATTTT. Translation: CSARQGAENQPQHF. The rearrangement uses TRBV29-1 and TRBJ1-5, with 10 positions matching TRBD1. The CDR3 contains 14 residues. With 7 bases clipped from V and 4 bases from J, the junction kept 7 bases outside the gene matches. CDR1 and CDR2 (germline): SQVTM, ANQGSEA. Full variable domain (rest looked up from reference TRBV29-1 and TRBJ1-5): SAVISQKPSRDICQRGTSLTIQCQVDSQVTMMFWYRQQPGQSLTLIATANQGSEATYESGFVIDKFPISRPNLTFSTLTVSNMSPEDSSIYLCSARQGAENQPQHFGDGTRLSIL.

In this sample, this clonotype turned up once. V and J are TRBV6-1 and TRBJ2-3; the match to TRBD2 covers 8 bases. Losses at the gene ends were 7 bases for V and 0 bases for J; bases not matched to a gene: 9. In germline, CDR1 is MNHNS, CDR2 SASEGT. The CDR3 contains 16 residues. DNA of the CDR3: TGTGCCAGCATTCAAGGACTAGCTGATAGCACAGATACGCAGTATTTT. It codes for CASIQGLADSTDTQYF.

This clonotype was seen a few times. The CDR3 loop reads CASSQESRGVGTNEKLFF. Written as DNA, the CDR3 is TGTGCCAGCAGCCAAGAATCCAGGGGAGTTGGCACTAATGAAAAACTGTTTTTT. The chain recombines TRBV4-2 with TRBJ1-4; D is possibly TRBD1 (6 bases). The germline gives CDR1 LGHNA, CDR2 YNFKEQ. The CDR3 has 18 residues. The ends were cut back, 0 bases at V and 2 bases at J, with 16 bases in the middle.

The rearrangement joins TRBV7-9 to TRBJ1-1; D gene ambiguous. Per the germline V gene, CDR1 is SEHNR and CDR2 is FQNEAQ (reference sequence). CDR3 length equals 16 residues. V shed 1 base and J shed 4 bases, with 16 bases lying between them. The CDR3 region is CASSLDAFGGTTEAFF. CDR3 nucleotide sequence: TGTGCCAGCAGCTTAGACGCCTTTGGTGGAACCACTGAAGCTTTCTTT.

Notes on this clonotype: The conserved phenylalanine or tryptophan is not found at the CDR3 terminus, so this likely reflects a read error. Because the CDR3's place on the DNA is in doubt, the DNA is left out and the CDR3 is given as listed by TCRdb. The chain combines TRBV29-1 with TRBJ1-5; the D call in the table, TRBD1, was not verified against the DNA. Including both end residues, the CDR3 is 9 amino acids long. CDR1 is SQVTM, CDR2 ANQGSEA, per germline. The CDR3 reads CSVLRQGRY.

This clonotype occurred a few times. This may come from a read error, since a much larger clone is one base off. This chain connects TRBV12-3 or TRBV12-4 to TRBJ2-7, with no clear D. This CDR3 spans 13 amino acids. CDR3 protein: CASSFRRSYGQYF. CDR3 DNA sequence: TGTGCCAGCAGTTTTCGGCGATCTTACGGGCAGTACTTC.

The CDR3 sequence: CASSRQGIYGYTF. CDR3 nucleotides: TGTGCCAGCAGCCGACAGGGCATTTATGGCTACACCTTC. The chain recombines TRBV13 with TRBJ1-2, with 7 bases matching TRBD1. Looked up from germline, CDR1 is PRHDT and CDR2 is FYEKMQ (reference sequence). This CDR3 region has 13 residues. The trim removed 5 bases at V and 5 bases at J, leaving 5 bases unmatched.

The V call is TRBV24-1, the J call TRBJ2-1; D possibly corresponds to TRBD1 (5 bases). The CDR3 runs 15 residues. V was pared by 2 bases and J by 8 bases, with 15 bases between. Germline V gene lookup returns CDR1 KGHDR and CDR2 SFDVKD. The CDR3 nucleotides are TGTGCCACCAGTGATTCAAACTTAGGGGCCTATGAGCAGTTCTTC. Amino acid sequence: CATSDSNLGAYEQFF.

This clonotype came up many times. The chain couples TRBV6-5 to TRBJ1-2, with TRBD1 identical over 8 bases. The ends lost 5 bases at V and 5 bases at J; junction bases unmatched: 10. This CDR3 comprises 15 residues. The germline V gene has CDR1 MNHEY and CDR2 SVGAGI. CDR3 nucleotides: TGTGCCAGCAGTCCGGCGACAGGGGCCCTATATGGCTACACCTTC. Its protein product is CASSPATGALYGYTF.

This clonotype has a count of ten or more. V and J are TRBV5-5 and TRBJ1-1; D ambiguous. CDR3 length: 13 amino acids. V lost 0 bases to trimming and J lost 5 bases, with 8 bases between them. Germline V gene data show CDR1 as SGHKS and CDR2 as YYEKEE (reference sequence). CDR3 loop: CASSLETWTEAFF. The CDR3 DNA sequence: TGTGCCAGCAGCTTGGAGACATGGACTGAAGCTTTCTTT.

The CDR3 protein is CASSPSGQTGNTIYF. For the CDR3, the DNA is TGTGCCAGCTCACCATCGGGACAAACTGGAAACACCATATATTTT. The chain recombines TRBV18 with TRBJ1-3; D possibly corresponds to TRBD1 (6 bases). CDR3 length equals 15 residues. Germline V gene sequence: CDR1 KGHSH, CDR2 LQKENI. Trimming stripped 2 bases from V and 2 bases from J, with 10 bases between. Using reference TRBV18 and TRBJ1-3 for the parts outside the CDR3, the full variable domain is NAGVMQNPRHLVRRRGQEARLRCSPMKGHSHVYWYRQLPEEGLKFMVYLQKENIIDESGMPKERFSAEFPKEGPSILRIQQVVRGDSAAYFCASSPSGQTGNTIYFGEGSWLTVV.

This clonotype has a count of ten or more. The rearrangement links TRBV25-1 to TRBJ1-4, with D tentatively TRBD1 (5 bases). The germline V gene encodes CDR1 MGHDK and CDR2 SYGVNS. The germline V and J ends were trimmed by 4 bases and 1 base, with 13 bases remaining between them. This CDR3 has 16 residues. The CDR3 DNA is TGTGCCAGCAGTGGGGCTCTGGGGGTAACTAATGAAAAACTGTTTTTT. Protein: CASSGALGVTNEKLFF. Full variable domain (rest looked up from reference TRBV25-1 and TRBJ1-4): EADIYQTPRYLVIGTGKKITLECSQTMGHDKMYWYQQDPGMELHLIHYSYGVNSTEKGDLSSESTVSRIRTEHFPLTLESARPSHTSQYLCASSGALGVTNEKLFFGSGTQLSVL.

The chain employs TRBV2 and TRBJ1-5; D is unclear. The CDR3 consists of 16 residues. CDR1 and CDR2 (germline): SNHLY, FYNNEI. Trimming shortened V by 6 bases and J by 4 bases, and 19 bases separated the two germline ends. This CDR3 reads CASSGVFTVGNQPQHF. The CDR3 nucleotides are TGTGCCAGCAGCGGAGTGTTTACAGTCGGAAATCAGCCCCAGCATTTT.

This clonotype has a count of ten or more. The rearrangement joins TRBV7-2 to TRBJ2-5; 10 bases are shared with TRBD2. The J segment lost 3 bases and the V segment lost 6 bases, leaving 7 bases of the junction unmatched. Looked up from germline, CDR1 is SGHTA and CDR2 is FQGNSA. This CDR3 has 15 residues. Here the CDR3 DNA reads TGTGCCAGCAGTTCCCTTAGCGGGAGGAAAGAGACCCAGTACTTC. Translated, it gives CASSSLSGRKETQYF.